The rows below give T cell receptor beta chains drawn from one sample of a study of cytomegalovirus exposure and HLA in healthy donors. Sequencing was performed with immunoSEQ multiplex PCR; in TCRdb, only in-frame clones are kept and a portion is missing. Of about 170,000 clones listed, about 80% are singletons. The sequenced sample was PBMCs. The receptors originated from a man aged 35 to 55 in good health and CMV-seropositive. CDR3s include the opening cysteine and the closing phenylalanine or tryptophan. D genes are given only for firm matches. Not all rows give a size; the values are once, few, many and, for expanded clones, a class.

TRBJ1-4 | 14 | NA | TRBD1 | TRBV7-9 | CASSLGQGGEKLFF | TGTGCCAGCAGCCTGGGACAGGGAGGTGAAAAACTGTTTTTT
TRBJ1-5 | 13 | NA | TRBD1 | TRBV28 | CASQGVGNQPQHF | TGTGCCAGCCAGGGGGTGGGCAATCAGCCCCAGCATTTT
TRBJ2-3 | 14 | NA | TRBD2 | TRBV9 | CASSVSGRTDTQYF | TGTGCCAGCAGCGTAAGCGGGAGAACAGATACGCAGTATTTT
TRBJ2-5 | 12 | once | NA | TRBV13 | CASRLHQETQYF | TGTGCCAGCAGACTTCACCAAGAGACCCAGTACTTC
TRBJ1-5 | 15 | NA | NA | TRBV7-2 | CASSLVTVSNQPQHF | TGTGCCAGCAGCTTAGTAACAGTTAGCAATCAGCCCCAGCATTTT
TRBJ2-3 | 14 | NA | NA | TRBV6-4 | CASSLGGSTDTQYF | TGTGCCAGCAGCCTAGGGGGTAGCACAGATACGCAGTATTTT
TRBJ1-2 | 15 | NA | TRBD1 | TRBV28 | CASSLGTGPNYGYTF | TGTGCCAGCAGTCTCGGGACAGGACCAAACTATGGCTACACCTTC
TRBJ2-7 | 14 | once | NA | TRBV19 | CASSMREAPYEQYF | TGTGCCAGTAGTATGAGAGAAGCTCCCTACGAGCAGTACTTC
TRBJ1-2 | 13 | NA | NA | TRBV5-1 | CASSLRTSRGYTF | TGCGCCAGCAGCCTTCGGACTTCCCGGGGCTACACCTTC
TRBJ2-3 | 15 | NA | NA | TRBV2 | CASSDSLPTADTQYF | TGTGCCAGCAGTGATAGTTTGCCAACGGCAGATACGCAGTATTTT
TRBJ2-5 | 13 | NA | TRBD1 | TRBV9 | CASSSRQGETQYF | TGTGCCAGCAGCTCCAGACAGGGAGAGACCCAGTACTTC
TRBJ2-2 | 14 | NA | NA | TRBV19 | CASSIEGAVGELFF | TGTGCCAGTAGTATAGAGGGGGCGGTCGGGGAGCTGTTTTTT
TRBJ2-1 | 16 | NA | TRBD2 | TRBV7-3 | CASSSGGSGSYNEQFF | TGTGCCAGCAGCTCTGGCGGGAGTGGCTCCTACAATGAGCAGTTCTTC
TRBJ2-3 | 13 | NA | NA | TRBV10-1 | CASSSARTDTQYF | TGCGCCAGTTCTAGCGCTCGCACAGATACGCAGTATTTT
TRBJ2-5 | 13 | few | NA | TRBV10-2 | CASSLPPRGTQYF | TGCGCCAGCAGCCTCCCCCCCCGGGGGACCCAGTACTTC
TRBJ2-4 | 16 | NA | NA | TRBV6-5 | CASSYATAIAKNSQYF | TGTGCCAGCAGTTACGCGACAGCGATAGCCAAAAACAGTCAGTACTTC
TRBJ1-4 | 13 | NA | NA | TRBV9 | CASSDRAREKLFF | TGTGCCAGCAGCGACAGGGCGAGAGAAAAACTGTTTTTT
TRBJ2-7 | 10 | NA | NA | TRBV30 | CAWGAEEQYF | TGTGCCTGGGGGGCAGAAGAGCAGTACTTC
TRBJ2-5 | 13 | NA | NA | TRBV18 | CASSPRAQETQYF | TGTGCCAGCTCACCACGGGCCCAAGAGACCCAGTACTTC
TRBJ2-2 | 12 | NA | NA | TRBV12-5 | CAGGQNTGELFF | TGTGCTGGGGGACAGAACACCGGGGAGCTGTTTTTT
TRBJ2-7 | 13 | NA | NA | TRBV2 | CASQDSSQDEQYF | TGTGCCAGCCAAGACAGTTCCCAGGACGAGCAGTACTTC
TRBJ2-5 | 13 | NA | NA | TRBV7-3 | CASSSREQETQYF | TGTGCCAGCAGCTCCCGAGAACAAGAGACCCAGTACTTC
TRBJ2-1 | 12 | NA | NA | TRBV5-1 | CASSPDMSEQFF | TGCGCCAGCAGCCCCGATATGAGTGAGCAGTTCTTC
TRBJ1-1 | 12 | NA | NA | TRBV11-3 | CATAGYGTEAFF | TGTGCCACTGCGGGCTATGGCACTGAAGCTTTCTTT
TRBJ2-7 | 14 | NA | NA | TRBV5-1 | CASSLSPGPYEQYF | TGCGCCAGCAGCTTGTCGCCAGGGCCCTACGAGCAGTACTTC
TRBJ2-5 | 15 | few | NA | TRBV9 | CASSVGAAPQETQYF | TGTGCCAGCAGCGTAGGAGCGGCTCCCCAAGAGACCCAGTACTTC
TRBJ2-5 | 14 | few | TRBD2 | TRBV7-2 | CASSLVGTSGGKYF | TGTGCCAGCAGCTTAGTAGGGACTAGCGGAGGTAAGTACTTC
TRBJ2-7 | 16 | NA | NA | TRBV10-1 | CASSESTGGISYEQYF | TGCGCCAGCAGTGAGTCGACTGGCGGGATCTCTTACGAGCAGTACTTC
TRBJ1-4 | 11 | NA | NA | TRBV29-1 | CSVMTDEKLFF | TGCAGCGTTATGACTGATGAAAAACTGTTTTTT
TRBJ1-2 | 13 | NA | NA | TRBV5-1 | CASSPGGNYGYTF | TGCGCCAGCTCTCCGGGGGGTAACTATGGCTACACCTTC
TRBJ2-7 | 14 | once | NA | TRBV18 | CASSDTGPPHEQYF | TGTGCCAGCTCCGATACAGGACCACCCCACGAGCAGTACTTC
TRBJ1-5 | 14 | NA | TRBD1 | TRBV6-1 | CASSWDSSNQPQHF | TGTGCCAGCAGCTGGGACAGTAGCAATCAGCCCCAGCATTTT
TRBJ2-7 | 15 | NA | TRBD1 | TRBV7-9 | CASSGRDRGSYEQYF | TGTGCCAGCAGCGGACGGGACAGGGGATCCTACGAGCAGTACTTC
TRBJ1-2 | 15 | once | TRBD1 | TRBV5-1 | CASSLLPGQSYGYTF | TGCGCCAGCAGCTTACTTCCGGGACAGTCATATGGCTACACCTTC
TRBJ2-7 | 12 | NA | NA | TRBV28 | CASSPTRVEQYF | TGTGCCAGCAGCCCTACTAGGGTCGAGCAGTACTTC
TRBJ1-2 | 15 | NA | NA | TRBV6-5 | CASSYDSPANYGYTF | TGTGCCAGCAGTTACGACAGCCCCGCTAACTATGGCTACACCTTC
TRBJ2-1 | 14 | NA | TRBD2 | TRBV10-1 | CASSAGLVGNEQFF | TGCGCCAGCAGTGCGGGACTAGTTGGCAATGAGCAGTTCTTC